Below, 26 T cell receptor beta chains from the same sample are listed, as sequenced in a study of blood T cell repertoires in COVID-19. TCRdb keeps only in-frame clones here, not all; method: immunoSEQ multiplex PCR. The profile shows under 200,000 clones, just over 90% of them singletons. Sequencing was done on a sample of peripheral blood. The receptors stem from a young man with COVID-19, enrolled during active disease.

A single count supports this clone. The V gene is TRBV7-2, the J gene TRBJ2-7, with TRBD2 matching over 11 bases. Germline-derived CDR1 and CDR2 are SGHTA and FQGNSA. J lost 3 bases, V lost 4 bases, and 5 bases had no gene match. The CDR3 covers 15 residues. As DNA, the CDR3 is TGTGCCAGCAGCTCCTCTAGCGGGAGGTACTACGAGCAGTACTTC. Its translation is CASSSSSGRYYEQYF.

The genes are TRBV4-3 and TRBJ2-2; D is uncertain. The CDR3 sequence is 13 residues long. Germline V gene data show CDR1 as LGHNA and CDR2 as YSLEER. V lost 5 bases and J 7 bases, leaving 11 bases between the germline ends. CDR3 sequence: CASSTPEVGELFF. The CDR3, as DNA: TGCGCCAGCAGCACGCCAGAGGTCGGGGAGCTGTTTTTT.

The V gene is TRBV24-1, the J gene TRBJ2-1; possible D gene TRBD1, 6 bases. CDR1 is KGHDR and CDR2 is SFDVKD in the germline V gene. V was cut by 1 base and J by 6 bases, with 15 bases left in between. The CDR3 has 16 residues. The CDR3: CATSDLRADSLNEQFF. The CDR3, as DNA: TGTGCCACCAGTGATTTAAGAGCGGACAGCCTCAATGAGCAGTTCTTC.

This clone has a single count. V usage is TRBV6-2 or TRBV6-3 and J usage is TRBJ1-1, with 12 positions matching TRBD1. CDR1 and CDR2 from the germline V gene are MNHEY and SVGEGT. The trim removed 3 bases at V and 0 bases at J, leaving 11 bases unmatched. The length of the CDR3 is 19 residues. CDR3 protein: CASSYFFAGQGAMNTEAFF. Written as DNA, the CDR3 is TGTGCCAGCAGTTATTTTTTTGCGGGACAGGGGGCGATGAACACTGAAGCTTTCTTT.

This chain uses TRBV21-1 with TRBJ2-1; the table's D gene call, TRBD2, was not cross checked with the DNA. TRBV21-1 is noted as a pseudogene. The CDR3 consists of 12 residues. The DNA for the CDR3 is TGTGCCAGCAGCATTATCGGGGATGAGCAGTTCTTC. It specifies CASSIIGDEQFF.

This clone was found once. Compared with germline, one end of the junction differs, possibly owing to a read error. V gene TRBV6-6 combines with J gene TRBJ1-1, with D maybe TRBD1 (5 bases). Germline CDR1 MNHNY, CDR2 SVGAGI (reference sequence). CDR3 length: 13 residues. This chain's CDR3 is CASSYSLDNQERF. CDR3 coding DNA: TGTGCCAGCAGTTACTCACTGGACAACCAGGAAAGATTT.

DNA of the CDR3: TGTGCCAGCAGCGTAGACGGCGGGATGAATGAGCAGTTCTTC. It codes for CASSVDGGMNEQFF. The rearrangement links TRBV9 to TRBJ2-1; D is possibly TRBD2 (6 bases). The V gene's germline CDR1 is SGDLS and CDR2 YYNGEE. The CDR3 has 14 residues. Trimming took 0 bases from V and 7 from J, leaving 11 bases between them.

This chain links TRBV5-1 with TRBJ1-2, with 7 bases matching TRBD1. CDR1 is SGHRS and CDR2 is YFSETQ in the germline V gene. The ends lost 4 bases at V and 5 bases at J; junction bases unmatched: 5. The CDR3 is made up of 13 amino acids. As DNA, the CDR3 is TGCGCCAGCAGCCCGGACAGGCTGTATGGCTACACCTTC. It specifies CASSPDRLYGYTF.

The rearrangement uses TRBV9 and TRBJ2-3; D perhaps matches TRBD2 (5 bases). V lost 1 base and J 4 bases, leaving 10 bases between the germline ends. This CDR3 has 14 amino acids. Per germline, CDR1 SGDLS and CDR2 YYNGEE. The CDR3 spells CASSVQGSPDTQYF. In DNA, the CDR3 is TGTGCCAGCAGCGTACAAGGGAGCCCAGATACGCAGTATTTT.

The chain has TRBV6-5 and TRBJ1-3; D possibly corresponds to TRBD1 (5 bases). V was trimmed by 2 bases and J by 5 bases, leaving 10 bases between them. Germline V gene data show CDR1 as MNHEY and CDR2 as SVGAGI. The CDR3 loop spans 14 amino acids. The CDR3 region has the DNA TGTGCCAGCAGTTACGGGGGGGATCGAAACACCATATATTTT. Translated, it gives CASSYGGDRNTIYF.

The chain has TRBV28 and TRBJ1-5, with unresolved D. CDR1 MDHEN and CDR2 SYDVKM come from the germline V gene. Trimming stripped 2 bases from V and 2 bases from J, with 10 bases between. There are 15 residues in the CDR3. Here the CDR3 reads CASSLIRGGNQPQHF. DNA of the CDR3: TGTGCCAGCAGTTTAATCCGCGGGGGCAATCAGCCCCAGCATTTT.

V gene TRBV6-5 combines with J gene TRBJ2-6; no clear D. Trimming left V 2 bases short and J 3 bases short, with 8 bases between. This CDR3 spans 15 amino acids. Germline CDR1 is MNHEY and CDR2 is SVGAGI. CDR3 sequence reads: CASSYGDLGANVLTF. For the CDR3, the DNA is TGTGCCAGCAGTTACGGAGATCTTGGGGCCAACGTCCTGACTTTC.

The chain recombines TRBV13 with TRBJ2-3; 13 bases match TRBD2. Germline trimming cut 3 bases from V and 5 bases from J; bases unmatched to any gene: 5. The length of the CDR3 is 16 residues. Germline CDR1 PRHDT, CDR2 FYEKMQ (reference sequence). CDR3 DNA sequence: TGTGCCAGCAGCTTTCGTAGACTAGCGGGAGGAGATACGCAGTATTTT. Its protein product is CASSFRRLAGGDTQYF.

This chain connects TRBV28 to TRBJ1-5, with D unresolved. V was shortened by 4 bases and J by 3 bases, with 10 bases between the two germline ends. From germline, CDR1 is MDHEN and CDR2 SYDVKM. The CDR3 sequence is 14 residues long. This chain's CDR3 is CASSSPGDNQPQHF. For the CDR3, the DNA is TGTGCCAGCAGTTCACCGGGAGACAATCAGCCCCAGCATTTT.

The V gene is TRBV12-2, the J gene TRBJ2-7; TRBD1 was called by the table and not checked on the DNA. TRBV12-2 represents a pseudogene. CDR3 size: 12 residues. CDR3 amino acids: CASRLDRHEQYF. CDR3 in DNA: TGTGCAAGTCGCTTGGACAGGCACGAGCAGTACTTC.

The CDR3 nucleotides read TGTGCCAGCAGCCCGGACTACGCCAGGGAGACCCAGTACTTC. This codes for CASSPDYARETQYF. The chain couples TRBV3-1 (or the pseudogene TRBV3-2) to TRBJ2-5, with TRBD2 as a possible D gene (6 bases). Germline values: CDR1 LGHDT, CDR2 YNNKEL (reference sequence). This CDR3 is built from 14 residues. V was clipped by 4 bases and J by 5 bases, with 14 bases between them.

This chain joins TRBV7-2 and TRBJ2-1, with 8 bases that match TRBD2. V shed 3 bases and J 6 bases; nucleotides not matched to a gene: 7. Looked up from germline, CDR1 is SGHTA and CDR2 is FQGNSA. The CDR3 covers 15 residues. The CDR3 loop is CASSFPGGELNEQFF. Here the CDR3 DNA reads TGTGCCAGCAGCTTCCCGGGAGGGGAACTCAATGAGCAGTTCTTC. Complete variable domain (other parts from reference TRBV7-2 and TRBJ2-1): GAGVSQSPSNKVTEKGKDVELRCDPISGHTALYWYRQSLGQGLEFLIYFQGNSAPDKSGLPSDRFSAERTGGSVSTLTIQRTQQEDSAVYLCASSFPGGELNEQFFGPGTRLTVL.

This sequence joins TRBV4-3 and TRBJ2-2; D gene uncertain. Germline V gives CDR1 LGHNA, CDR2 YSLEER. Trimming shortened V by 0 bases and J by 2 bases, and 10 bases separated the two germline ends. The CDR3 length is 16 residues. The CDR3: CASSQDADTNTGELFF. The DNA of the CDR3 is TGCGCCAGCAGCCAAGATGCAGACACTAACACCGGGGAGCTGTTTTTT.

This clone was detected only once. The chain combines TRBV7-2 with TRBJ1-1; D is ambiguous. CDR1 SGHTA and CDR2 FQGNSA come from the germline V gene. The ends were cut back, 3 bases at V and 1 base at J, with 6 bases in the middle. The CDR3 is 13 residues long. Here the CDR3 reads CASSLGANTEAFF. The CDR3 DNA is TGTGCCAGCAGCTTGGGAGCGAACACTGAAGCTTTCTTT.

This sequence joins TRBV10-3 and TRBJ2-1; TRBD2 is a possible D gene (5 bases). CDR3 length: 15 amino acids. V gave up 0 bases and J gave up 8 bases, with 14 bases separating them. Germline V gene sequence: CDR1 ENHRY, CDR2 SYGVKD. CDR3 DNA sequence: TGTGCCATCAGTGAGTCGACCCCTACTAGTTATGAGCAGTTCTTC. Amino acids: CAISESTPTSYEQFF.

The J gene is TRBJ1-4, the V gene TRBV19; D possibly corresponds to TRBD1 (6 bases). Trimming shortened V by 5 bases and J by 6 bases, and 10 bases separated the two germline ends. The CDR3 has 13 residues. Per germline, CDR1 LNHDA and CDR2 SQIVND (reference sequence). The CDR3 protein is CASSVRTDEKLFF. The CDR3 DNA follows: TGTGCCAGTAGTGTGAGGACAGATGAAAAACTGTTTTTT.

The chain couples TRBV30 to TRBJ1-6; D remains ambiguous. V gave up 1 base and J gave up 11 bases, with 9 bases separating them. The CDR3 has 12 residues. Per germline, CDR1 GTSNPN and CDR2 SVGIG (reference sequence). This CDR3 is CAWSDLLPPLHF. CDR3 bases: TGTGCCTGGAGTGATCTCCTCCCACCCCTCCACTTT.

V usage is TRBV7-9 and J usage is TRBJ2-7, with a tentative D call TRBD2 (5 bases). The CDR3 runs to 11 residues. V was clipped by 5 bases and J by 6 bases, with 8 bases between them. Germline CDR1 and CDR2: SEHNR and FQNEAQ (reference sequence). In DNA form, the CDR3 reads TGTGCCAGCAGCCCCGAGGGCGAGCAGTACTTC. Protein: CASSPEGEQYF.

V gene TRBV19 combines with J gene TRBJ2-1; 7 bases are a match to TRBD1. There are 15 residues in the CDR3. V shed 7 bases, J shed 6 bases, and the junction held 12 bases outside the gene matches. The germline gives CDR1 LNHDA, CDR2 SQIVND (reference sequence). CDR3: CASTITGAAGNEQFF. In nucleotides, the CDR3 is TGTGCCAGTACCATTACAGGGGCGGCAGGCAATGAGCAGTTCTTC.

The chain employs TRBV27 and TRBJ2-7; 8 bases align to TRBD2. This CDR3 is 16 amino acids long. Germline V gives CDR1 MNHEY, CDR2 SMNVEV (reference sequence). The trim removed 5 bases at V and 5 bases at J, leaving 14 bases unmatched. CDR3 amino acids: CASSLRRSGGINEQYF. CDR3 sequence (DNA): TGTGCCAGCAGTCTACGCCGAAGCGGGGGCATCAACGAGCAGTACTTC.

This chain uses TRBV7-9 with TRBJ2-1; tentative D call: TRBD1 (5 bases). Trimming stripped 5 bases from V and 2 bases from J, with 16 bases between. In germline, CDR1 is SEHNR, CDR2 FQNEAQ (reference sequence). The CDR3 runs to 16 residues. Here the CDR3 reads CASSPTGAGTYNEQFF. In DNA form, the CDR3 reads TGTGCCAGCAGCCCTACTGGGGCAGGGACCTACAATGAGCAGTTCTTC.